Included here is one TCR beta chain sequence, with context. Repertoires were generated with immunoSEQ multiplex PCR, while TCRdb's copy carries only in-frame clones and drops some. The repertoire has 52,000 or so clones, roughly 83% of them found once; the top ten carry around 4.3%. This CDR3 is 15 amino acids long. Germline V lookup: CDR1 SGHTA, CDR2 FQGTGA. The V end was cut by 2 bases, the J end by 0 bases, with 8 bases between. Patients with a history of autoimmune disease or on systemic immunosuppression were excluded. This entry belongs to a study of OX40 agonist ivuxolimab in advanced cancers. Study context: Males comprised 75% to 90% of the group, whose mean age was 60 years (range 23 to 79).

This chain links TRBV7-3 with TRBJ2-1; no reliable D call. The source of this sequence is an adult with an advanced solid tumor such as melanoma, head and neck, liver or kidney cancer. Sequenced material: CD4+ or CD8+ T cells sorted from blood, taken in a trial of the OX40 agonist ivuxolimab. The CDR3 sequence: CASSLQSYSYNEQFF. The CDR3 nucleotides read TGTGCCAGCAGCTTACAGTCATACTCCTACAATGAGCAGTTCTTC.